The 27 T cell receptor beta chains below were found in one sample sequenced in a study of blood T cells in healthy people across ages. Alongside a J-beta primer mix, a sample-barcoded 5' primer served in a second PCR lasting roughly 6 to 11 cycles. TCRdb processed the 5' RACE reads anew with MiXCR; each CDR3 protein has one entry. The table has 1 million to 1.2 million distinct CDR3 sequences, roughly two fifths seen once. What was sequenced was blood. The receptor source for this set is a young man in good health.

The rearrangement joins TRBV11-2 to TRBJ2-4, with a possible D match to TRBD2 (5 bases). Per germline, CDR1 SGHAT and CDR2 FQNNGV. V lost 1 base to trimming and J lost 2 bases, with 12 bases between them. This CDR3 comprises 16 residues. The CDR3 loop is CASSLVGRGSKNIQYF. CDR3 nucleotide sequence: TGTGCCAGCAGCTTAGTTGGTCGGGGATCCAAAAACATTCAGTACTTC.

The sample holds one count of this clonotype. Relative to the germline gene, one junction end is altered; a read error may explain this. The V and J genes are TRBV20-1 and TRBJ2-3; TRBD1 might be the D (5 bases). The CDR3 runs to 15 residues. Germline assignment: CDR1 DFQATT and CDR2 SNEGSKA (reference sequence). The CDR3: CSARAKGVVADAQYF. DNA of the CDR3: TGCAGTGCTAGAGCCAAAGGGGTCGTAGCAGATGCGCAGTATTTT.

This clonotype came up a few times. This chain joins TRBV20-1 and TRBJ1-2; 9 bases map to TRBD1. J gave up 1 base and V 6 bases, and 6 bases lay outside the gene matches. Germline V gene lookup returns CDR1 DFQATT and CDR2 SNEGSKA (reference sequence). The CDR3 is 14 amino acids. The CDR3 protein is CSAPGTGNNYGYTF. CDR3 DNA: TGCAGTGCCCCCGGGACAGGGAATAACTATGGCTACACCTTC.

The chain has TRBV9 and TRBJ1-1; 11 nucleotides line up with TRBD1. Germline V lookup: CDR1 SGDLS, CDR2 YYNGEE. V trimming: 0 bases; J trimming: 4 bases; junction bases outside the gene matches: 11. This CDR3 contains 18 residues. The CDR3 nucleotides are TGTGCCAGCAGCGTAGAAGCCGGGACAGGGGGTTCGGGCACTGAAGCTTTCTTT. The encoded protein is CASSVEAGTGGSGTEAFF.

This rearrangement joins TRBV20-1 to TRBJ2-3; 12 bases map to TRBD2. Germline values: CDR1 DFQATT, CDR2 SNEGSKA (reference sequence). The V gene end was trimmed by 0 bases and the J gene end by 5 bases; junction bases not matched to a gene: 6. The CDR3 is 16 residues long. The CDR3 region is CSARDSSGGAEDTQYF. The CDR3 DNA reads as TGCAGTGCTAGAGACTCTAGCGGGGGGGCAGAAGATACGCAGTATTTT.

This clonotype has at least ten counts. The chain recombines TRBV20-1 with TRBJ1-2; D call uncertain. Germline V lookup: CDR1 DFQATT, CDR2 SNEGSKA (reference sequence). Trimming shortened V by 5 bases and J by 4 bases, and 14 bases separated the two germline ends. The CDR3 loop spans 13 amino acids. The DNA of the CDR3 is TGCAGTGCTCCGGATACCCTCAGCTATGGCTACACCTTC. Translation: CSAPDTLSYGYTF.

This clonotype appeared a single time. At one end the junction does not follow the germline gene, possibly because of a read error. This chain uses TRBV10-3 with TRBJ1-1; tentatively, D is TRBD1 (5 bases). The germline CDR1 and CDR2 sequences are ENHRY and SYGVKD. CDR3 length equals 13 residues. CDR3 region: CAISDSGNTKAFF. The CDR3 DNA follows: TGTGCCATCAGTGACTCAGGGAACACTAAAGCTTTCTTT.

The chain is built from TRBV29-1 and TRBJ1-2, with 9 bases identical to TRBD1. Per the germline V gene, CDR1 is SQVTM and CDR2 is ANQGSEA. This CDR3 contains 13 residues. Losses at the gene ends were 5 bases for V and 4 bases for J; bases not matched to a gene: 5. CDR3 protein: CSVWGTGSYGYTF. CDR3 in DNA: TGCAGCGTTTGGGGGACAGGGTCCTATGGCTACACCTTC.

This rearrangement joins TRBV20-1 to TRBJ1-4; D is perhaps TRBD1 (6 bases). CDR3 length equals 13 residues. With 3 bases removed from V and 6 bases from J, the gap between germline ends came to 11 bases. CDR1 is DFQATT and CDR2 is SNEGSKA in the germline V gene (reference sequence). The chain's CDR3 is CSASSGGDEKLFF. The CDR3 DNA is TGCAGTGCTAGCTCGGGGGGCGATGAAAAACTGTTTTTT.

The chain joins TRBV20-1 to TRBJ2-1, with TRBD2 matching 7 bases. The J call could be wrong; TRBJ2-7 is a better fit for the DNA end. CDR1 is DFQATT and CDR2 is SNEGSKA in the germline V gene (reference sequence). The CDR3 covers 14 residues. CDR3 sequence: CSVTRGSSYNEQYF. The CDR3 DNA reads TGCAGTGTAACGCGGGGGAGCTCCTACAATGAGCAGTACTTC.

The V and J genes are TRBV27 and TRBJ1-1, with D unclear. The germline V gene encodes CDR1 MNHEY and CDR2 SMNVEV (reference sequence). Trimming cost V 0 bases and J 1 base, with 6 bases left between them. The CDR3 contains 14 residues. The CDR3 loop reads CASSLSKGNTEAFF. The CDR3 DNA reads TGTGCCAGCAGTTTATCTAAGGGGAACACTGAAGCTTTCTTT.

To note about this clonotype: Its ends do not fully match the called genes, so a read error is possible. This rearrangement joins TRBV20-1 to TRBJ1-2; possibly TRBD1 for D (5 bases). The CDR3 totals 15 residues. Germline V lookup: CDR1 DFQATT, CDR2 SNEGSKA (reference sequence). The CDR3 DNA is TGCAGTGCTAGAGATCCGGGGGTAACTATGTATGACTACACCTTC. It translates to CSARDPGVTMYDYTF.

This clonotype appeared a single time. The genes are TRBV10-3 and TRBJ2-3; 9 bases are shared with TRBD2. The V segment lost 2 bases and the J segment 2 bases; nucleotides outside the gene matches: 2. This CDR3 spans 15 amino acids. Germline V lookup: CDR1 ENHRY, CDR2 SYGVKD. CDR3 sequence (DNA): TGTGCCATCAGTGAGCTAGCGGGGTACACAGATACGCAGTATTTT. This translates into CAISELAGYTDTQYF.

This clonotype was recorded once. DNA for the CDR3: TGCAGTGCTAGATCCGGGACAGGGGAGATTCGTGGCTACACCTTC. Translated, it gives CSARSGTGEIRGYTF. The chain employs TRBV20-1 and TRBJ1-2; 10 bases align to TRBD1. The CDR3 length is 15 residues. The V gene end was trimmed by 2 bases and the J gene end by 7 bases; junction bases not matched to a gene: 10. CDR1 and CDR2 from the germline V gene are DFQATT and SNEGSKA (reference sequence).

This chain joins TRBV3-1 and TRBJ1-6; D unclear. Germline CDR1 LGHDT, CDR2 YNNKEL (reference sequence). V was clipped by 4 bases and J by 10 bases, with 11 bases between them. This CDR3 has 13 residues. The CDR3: CASSPRDGSPLHF. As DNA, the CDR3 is TGTGCCAGCAGCCCGAGGGATGGGTCACCCCTCCACTTT.

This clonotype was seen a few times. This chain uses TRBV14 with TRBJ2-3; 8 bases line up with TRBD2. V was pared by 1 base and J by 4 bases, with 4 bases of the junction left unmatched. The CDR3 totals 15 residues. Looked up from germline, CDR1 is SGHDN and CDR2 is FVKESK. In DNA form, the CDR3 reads TGTGCCAGCAGCCAAGTGGCGGGGGGCCCAGATACGCAGTATTTT. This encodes CASSQVAGGPDTQYF.

CDR3 amino acids: CASSHRLAGEHNEQFF. CDR3 sequence (DNA): TGCGCCAGCAGCCACCGTCTAGCGGGGGAACACAATGAGCAGTTCTTC. The chain recombines TRBV4-3 with TRBJ2-1, with 10 bases lining up with TRBD2. V shed 3 bases, J shed 5 bases, and the junction held 7 bases outside the gene matches. CDR3 length: 16 amino acids. Germline CDR1 LGHNA, CDR2 YSLEER.

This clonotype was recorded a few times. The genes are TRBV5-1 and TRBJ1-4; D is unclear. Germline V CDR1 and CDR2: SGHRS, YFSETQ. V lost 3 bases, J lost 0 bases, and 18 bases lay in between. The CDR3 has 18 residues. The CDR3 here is CASSWNPVLPTTNEKLFF. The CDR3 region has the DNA TGCGCCAGCAGCTGGAATCCCGTTCTACCCACAACTAATGAAAAACTGTTTTTT.

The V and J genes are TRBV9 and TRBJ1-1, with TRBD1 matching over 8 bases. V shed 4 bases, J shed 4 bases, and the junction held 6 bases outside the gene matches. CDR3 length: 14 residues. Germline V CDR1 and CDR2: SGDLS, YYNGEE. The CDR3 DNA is TGTGCCAGCAGCTCCAAAGGGACAGGCACTGAAGCTTTCTTT. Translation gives CASSSKGTGTEAFF.

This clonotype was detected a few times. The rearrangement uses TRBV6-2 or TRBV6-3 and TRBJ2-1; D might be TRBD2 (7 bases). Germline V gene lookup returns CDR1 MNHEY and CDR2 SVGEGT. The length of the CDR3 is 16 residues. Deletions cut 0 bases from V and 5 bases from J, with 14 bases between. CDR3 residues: CASSYSIEGGNNEQFF. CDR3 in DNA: TGTGCCAGCAGTTACTCGATAGAGGGGGGGAACAATGAGCAGTTCTTC.

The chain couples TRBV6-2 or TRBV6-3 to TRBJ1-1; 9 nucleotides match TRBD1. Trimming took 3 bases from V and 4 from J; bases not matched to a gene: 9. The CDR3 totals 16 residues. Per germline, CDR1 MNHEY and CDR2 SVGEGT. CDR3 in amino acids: CASSYPMGQGITEAFF. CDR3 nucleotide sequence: TGTGCCAGCAGTTATCCTATGGGACAGGGTATCACTGAAGCTTTCTTT.

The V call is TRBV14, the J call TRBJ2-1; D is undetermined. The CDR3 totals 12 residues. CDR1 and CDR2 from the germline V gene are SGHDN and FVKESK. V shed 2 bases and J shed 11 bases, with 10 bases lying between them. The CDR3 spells CASSQLQTKQFF. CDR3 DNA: TGTGCCAGCAGCCAATTACAGACAAAGCAGTTCTTC.

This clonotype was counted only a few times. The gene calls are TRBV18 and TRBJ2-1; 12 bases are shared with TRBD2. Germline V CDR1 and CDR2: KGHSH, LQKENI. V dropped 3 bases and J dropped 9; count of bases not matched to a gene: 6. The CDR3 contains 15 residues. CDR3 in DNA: TGTGCCAGCTCACCGAACCTAGCGGGGGGGGTTGAGCAGTTCTTC. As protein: CASSPNLAGGVEQFF. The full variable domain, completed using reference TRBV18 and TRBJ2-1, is NAGVMQNPRHLVRRRGQEARLRCSPMKGHSHVYWYRQLPEEGLKFMVYLQKENIIDESGMPKERFSAEFPKEGPSILRIQQVVRGDSAAYFCASSPNLAGGVEQFFGPGTRLTVL.

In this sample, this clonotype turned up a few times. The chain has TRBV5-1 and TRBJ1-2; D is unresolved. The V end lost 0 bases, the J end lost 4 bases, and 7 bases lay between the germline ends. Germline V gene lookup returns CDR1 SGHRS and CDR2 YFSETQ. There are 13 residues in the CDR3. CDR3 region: CASSLEMAYGYTF. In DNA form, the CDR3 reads TGCGCCAGCAGCTTGGAAATGGCCTATGGCTACACCTTC.

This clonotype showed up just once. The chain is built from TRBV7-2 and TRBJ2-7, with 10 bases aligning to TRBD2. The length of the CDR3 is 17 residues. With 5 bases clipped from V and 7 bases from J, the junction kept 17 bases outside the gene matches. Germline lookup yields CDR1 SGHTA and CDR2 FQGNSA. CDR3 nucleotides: TGTGCCAGCAGCCCTCAGAGCGGGGGGGACCACTCCAATGAGCAGTACTTC. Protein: CASSPQSGGDHSNEQYF.

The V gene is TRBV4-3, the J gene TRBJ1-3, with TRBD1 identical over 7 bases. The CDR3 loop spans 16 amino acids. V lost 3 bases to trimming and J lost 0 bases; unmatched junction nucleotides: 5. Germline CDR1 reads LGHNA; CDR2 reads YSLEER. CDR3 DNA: TGCGCCAGCAGCCAGGAACAGGGGAACTCTGGAAACACCATATATTTT. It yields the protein CASSQEQGNSGNTIYF.

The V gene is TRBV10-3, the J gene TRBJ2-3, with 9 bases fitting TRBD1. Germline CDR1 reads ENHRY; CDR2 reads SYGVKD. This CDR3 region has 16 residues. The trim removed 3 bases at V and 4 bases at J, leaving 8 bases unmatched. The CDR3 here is CAISDRRRTGADTQYF. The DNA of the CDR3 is TGTGCCATCAGTGACCGCCGAAGGACAGGGGCAGATACGCAGTATTTT.